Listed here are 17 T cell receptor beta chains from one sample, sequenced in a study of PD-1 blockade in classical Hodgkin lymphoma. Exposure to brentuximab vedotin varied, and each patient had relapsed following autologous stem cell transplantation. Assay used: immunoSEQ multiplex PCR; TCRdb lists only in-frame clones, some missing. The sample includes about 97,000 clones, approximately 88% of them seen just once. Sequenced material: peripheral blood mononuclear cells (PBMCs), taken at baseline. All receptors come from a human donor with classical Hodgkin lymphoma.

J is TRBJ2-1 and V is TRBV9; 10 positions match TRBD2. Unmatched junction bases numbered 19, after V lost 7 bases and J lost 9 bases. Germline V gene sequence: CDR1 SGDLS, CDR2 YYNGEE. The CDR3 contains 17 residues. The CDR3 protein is CASGLGLAGVRMIEQFF. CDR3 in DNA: TGTGCCAGCGGCCTCGGGCTAGCGGGAGTGAGAATGATTGAGCAGTTCTTC.

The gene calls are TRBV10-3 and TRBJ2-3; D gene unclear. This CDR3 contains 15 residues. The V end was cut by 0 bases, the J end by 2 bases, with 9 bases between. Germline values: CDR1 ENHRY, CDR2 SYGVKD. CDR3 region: CAISESYGPTDTQYF. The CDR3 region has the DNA TGTGCCATCAGTGAGTCGTACGGTCCCACAGATACGCAGTATTTT.

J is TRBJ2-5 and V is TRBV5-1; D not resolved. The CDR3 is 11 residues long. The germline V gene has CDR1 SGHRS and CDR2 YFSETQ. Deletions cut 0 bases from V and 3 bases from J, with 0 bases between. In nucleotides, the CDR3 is TGCGCCAGCAGCTTGGAAGAGACCCAGTACTTC. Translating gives CASSLEETQYF.

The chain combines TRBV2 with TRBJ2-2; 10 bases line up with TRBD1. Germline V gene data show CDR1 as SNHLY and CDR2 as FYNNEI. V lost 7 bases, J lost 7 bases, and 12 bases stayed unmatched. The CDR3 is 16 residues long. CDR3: CASTHRQGALGGELFF. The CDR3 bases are TGTGCCAGCACCCACCGACAGGGGGCGCTGGGCGGGGAGCTGTTTTTT.

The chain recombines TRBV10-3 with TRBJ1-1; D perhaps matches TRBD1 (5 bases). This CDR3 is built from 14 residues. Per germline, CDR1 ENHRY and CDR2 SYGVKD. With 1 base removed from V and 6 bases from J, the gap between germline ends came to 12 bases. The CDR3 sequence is CAISEWGVKAEAFF. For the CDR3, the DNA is TGTGCCATCAGTGAGTGGGGGGTAAAGGCTGAAGCTTTCTTT.

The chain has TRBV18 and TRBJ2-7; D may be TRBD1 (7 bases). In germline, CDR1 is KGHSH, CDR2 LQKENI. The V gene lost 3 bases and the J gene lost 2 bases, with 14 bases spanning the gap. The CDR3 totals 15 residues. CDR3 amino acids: CASSPPRGATYEQYF. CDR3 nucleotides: TGTGCCAGCTCACCTCCCAGGGGGGCCACCTACGAGCAGTACTTC.

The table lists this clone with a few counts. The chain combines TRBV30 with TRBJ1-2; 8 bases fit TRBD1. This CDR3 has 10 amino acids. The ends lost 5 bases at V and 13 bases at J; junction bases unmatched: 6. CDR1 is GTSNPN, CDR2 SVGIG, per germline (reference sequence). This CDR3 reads CAWGRQGLTF. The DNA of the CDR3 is TGTGCCTGGGGGAGACAGGGGCTCACCTTC. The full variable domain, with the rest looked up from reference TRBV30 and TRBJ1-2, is SQTIHQWPATLVQPVGSPLSLECTVEGTSNPNLYWYRQAAGRGLQLLFYSVGIGQISSEVPQNLSASRPQDRQFILSSKKLLLSDSGFYLCAWGRQGLTFGSGTRLTVV.

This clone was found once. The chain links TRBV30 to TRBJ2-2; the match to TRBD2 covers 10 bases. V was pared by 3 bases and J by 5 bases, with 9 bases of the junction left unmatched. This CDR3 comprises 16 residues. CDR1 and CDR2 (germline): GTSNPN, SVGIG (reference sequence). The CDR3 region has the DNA TGTGCCTGGAGGCTCACTAGCGGGAAATGGACCGGGGAGCTGTTTTTT. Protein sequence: CAWRLTSGKWTGELFF.

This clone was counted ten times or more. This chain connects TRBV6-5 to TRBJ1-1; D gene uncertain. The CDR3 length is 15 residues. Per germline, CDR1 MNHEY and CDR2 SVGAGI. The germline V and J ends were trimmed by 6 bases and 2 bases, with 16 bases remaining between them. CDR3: CASRDVWSSNTEAFF. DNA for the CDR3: TGTGCCAGCAGGGATGTTTGGAGCTCCAACACTGAAGCTTTCTTT.

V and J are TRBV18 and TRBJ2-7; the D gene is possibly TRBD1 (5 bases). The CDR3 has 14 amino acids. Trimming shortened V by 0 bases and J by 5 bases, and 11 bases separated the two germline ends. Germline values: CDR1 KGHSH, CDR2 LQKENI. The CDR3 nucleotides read TGTGCCAGCTCACCACCGAGCAGGGTGGACGAGCAGTACTTC. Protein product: CASSPPSRVDEQYF.

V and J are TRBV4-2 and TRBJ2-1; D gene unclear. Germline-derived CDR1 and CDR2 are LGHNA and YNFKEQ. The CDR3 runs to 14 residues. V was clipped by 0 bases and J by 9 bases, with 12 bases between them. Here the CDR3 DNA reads TGTGCCAGCAGCCAAGATGCGCGCCTTGGTGAGCAGTTCTTC. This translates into CASSQDARLGEQFF.

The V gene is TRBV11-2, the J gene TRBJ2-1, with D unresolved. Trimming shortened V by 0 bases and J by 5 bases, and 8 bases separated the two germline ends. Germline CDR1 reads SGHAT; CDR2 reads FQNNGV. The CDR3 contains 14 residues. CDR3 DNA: TGTGCCAGCAGCTTAGAAGTTACCAACAATGAGCAGTTCTTC. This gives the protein CASSLEVTNNEQFF.

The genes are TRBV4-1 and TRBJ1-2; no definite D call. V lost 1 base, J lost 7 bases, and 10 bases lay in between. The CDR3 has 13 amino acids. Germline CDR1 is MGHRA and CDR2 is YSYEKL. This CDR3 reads CASSQGGLSGYTF. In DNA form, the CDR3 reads TGCGCCAGCAGCCAAGGCGGTTTGAGTGGCTACACCTTC.

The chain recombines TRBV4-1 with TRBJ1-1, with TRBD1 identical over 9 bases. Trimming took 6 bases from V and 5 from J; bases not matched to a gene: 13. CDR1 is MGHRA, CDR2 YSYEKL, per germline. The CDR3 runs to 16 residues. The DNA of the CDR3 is TGCGCCAGCAGGGCTACAGGGGGCCGGTCGATGACTGAAGCTTTCTTT. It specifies CASRATGGRSMTEAFF.

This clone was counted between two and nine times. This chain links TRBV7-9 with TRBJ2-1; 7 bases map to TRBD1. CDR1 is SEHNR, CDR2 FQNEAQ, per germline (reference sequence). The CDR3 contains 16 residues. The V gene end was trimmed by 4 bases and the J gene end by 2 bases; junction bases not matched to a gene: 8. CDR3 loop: CASSSTGSITYNEQFF. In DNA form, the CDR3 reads TGTGCCAGCAGCTCGACAGGGTCGATTACCTACAATGAGCAGTTCTTC. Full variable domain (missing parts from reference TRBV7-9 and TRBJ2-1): DTGVSQNPRHKITKRGQNVTFRCDPISEHNRLYWYRQTLGQGPEFLTYFQNEAQLEKSRLLSDRFSAERPKGSFSTLEIQRTEQGDSAMYLCASSSTGSITYNEQFFGPGTRLTVL.

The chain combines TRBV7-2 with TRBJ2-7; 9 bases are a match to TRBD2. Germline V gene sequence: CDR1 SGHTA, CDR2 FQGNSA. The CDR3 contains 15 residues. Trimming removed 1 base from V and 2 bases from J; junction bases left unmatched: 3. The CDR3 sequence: CASSLDASGAYEQYF. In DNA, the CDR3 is TGTGCCAGCAGCTTAGATGCTAGCGGGGCCTACGAGCAGTACTTC.

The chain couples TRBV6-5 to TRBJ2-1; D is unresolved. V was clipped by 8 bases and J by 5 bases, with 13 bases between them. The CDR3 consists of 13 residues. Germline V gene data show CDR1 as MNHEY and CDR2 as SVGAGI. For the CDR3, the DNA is TGTGCCAGCGCACAGTTCCCCAACAATGAGCAGTTCTTC. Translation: CASAQFPNNEQFF.